The 28 T cell receptor beta chains reported below all come from one sample, sequenced in a study of OX40 agonist ivuxolimab in advanced cancers. The repertoire was sequenced with immunoSEQ multiplex PCR; TCRdb's copy has only in-frame clones and lacks some. The data show some 15,000 clones, about 77% seen once. The sample here was CD4+ or CD8+ T cells sorted from blood, taken in a trial of the OX40 agonist ivuxolimab. These receptors all stem from an adult with an advanced solid tumor such as melanoma, head and neck, liver or kidney cancer.

The chain carries TRBV14 and TRBJ2-3; TRBD1 agrees at 9 bases. V lost 0 bases, J lost 0 bases, and 1 base stayed unmatched. The CDR3 spans 16 residues. CDR1 and CDR2 (germline): SGHDN, FVKESK. The CDR3: CASSQEGQGSTDTQYF. CDR3 sequence (DNA): TGTGCCAGCAGCCAAGAAGGACAGGGGAGCACAGATACGCAGTATTTT.

This chain links TRBV19 with TRBJ2-2, with D uncertain. This CDR3 is built from 13 residues. Trimming took 3 bases from V and 6 from J, leaving 8 bases between them. The V gene's germline CDR1 is LNHDA and CDR2 SQIVND (reference sequence). The CDR3 nucleotides are TGTGCCAGTAGTATGGGAAATCCCGGGGAGCTGTTTTTT. It is translated as CASSMGNPGELFF. The full variable domain, in which reference TRBV19 and TRBJ2-2 provide the parts outside the CDR3, is DGGITQSPKYLFRKEGQNVTLSCEQNLNHDAMYWYRQDPGQGLRLIYYSQIVNDFQKGDIAEGYSVSREKKESFPLTVTSAQKNPTAFYLCASSMGNPGELFFGEGSRLTVL.

This chain links TRBV2 with TRBJ2-1; D possibly corresponds to TRBD2 (6 bases). The CDR3 extends over 15 amino acids. The germline CDR1 and CDR2 sequences are SNHLY and FYNNEI. V gave up 6 bases and J gave up 8 bases, with 20 bases separating them. Here the CDR3 DNA reads TGTGCCAGCAGGGAATCGGGACTCCCAGGAGATGAGCAGTTCTTC. The encoded protein is CASRESGLPGDEQFF.

The chain joins TRBV2 to TRBJ2-2; TRBD1 might be the D (6 bases). Trimming removed 9 bases at V and 0 bases at J, with 14 bases between. The germline V gene has CDR1 SNHLY and CDR2 FYNNEI. The length of the CDR3 is 15 residues. CDR3 DNA: TGTGCCAGACCATACAGGGATACGAACACCGGGGAGCTGTTTTTT. Its translation is CARPYRDTNTGELFF.

The gene calls are TRBV11-2 and TRBJ2-7; D possibly corresponds to TRBD2 (6 bases). Trimming removed 1 base from V and 3 bases from J, with 10 bases in between. CDR3 size: 14 residues. CDR1 is SGHAT, CDR2 FQNNGV, per germline. The CDR3 spells CASSLGGSGYEQYF. In DNA, the CDR3 is TGTGCCAGCAGCTTAGGTGGTAGCGGCTACGAGCAGTACTTC.

In this sample, this clone turned up a few times. The chain uses TRBV7-2 and TRBJ2-7, with D tentatively TRBD1 or TRBD2 (6 bases each). The CDR3 is made up of 13 amino acids. The V end lost 5 bases, the J end lost 4 bases, and 12 bases lay between the germline ends. The germline CDR1 and CDR2 sequences are SGHTA and FQGNSA. The CDR3 sequence is CASSQWGAYEQYF. As DNA, the CDR3 is TGTGCCAGCAGCCAGTGGGGGGCGTACGAGCAGTACTTC.

The genes are TRBV7-9 and TRBJ2-1, with 14 bases that match TRBD2. V was pared by 8 bases and J by 10 bases, with 7 bases of the junction left unmatched. CDR3 length: 14 residues. CDR1 and CDR2 (germline): SEHNR, FQNEAQ (reference sequence). The CDR3 bases are TGTGCCAGCGAGGGGACTAGCGGGAGTAACGAGCAGTTCTTC. Its protein is CASEGTSGSNEQFF.

The rearrangement joins TRBV7-9 to TRBJ2-5; TRBD2 is a possible D gene (6 bases). Germline CDR1 and CDR2: SEHNR and FQNEAQ (reference sequence). CDR3 size: 15 residues. Trimming stripped 3 bases from V and 0 bases from J, with 11 bases between. CDR3 protein: CASSFSGRYQETQYF. CDR3 coding DNA: TGTGCCAGCAGCTTTAGCGGTCGTTACCAAGAGACCCAGTACTTC.

This chain links TRBV27 with TRBJ2-7; 7 nucleotides match TRBD1. Germline V CDR1 and CDR2: MNHEY, SMNVEV (reference sequence). The CDR3 extends over 16 amino acids. The V segment lost 5 bases and the J segment 2 bases; nucleotides outside the gene matches: 12. The CDR3 DNA reads as TGTGCCAGCAGTCCCTCGACAGGGATGATAACCTACGAGCAGTACTTC. Its translation is CASSPSTGMITYEQYF.

This chain connects TRBV7-6 to TRBJ2-7; TRBD2 matches at 11 bases. This CDR3 spans 13 amino acids. From germline, CDR1 is SGHVS and CDR2 FNYEAQ. After removal of 7 bases from V and 6 bases from J, the junction contained 5 bases not matched to a gene. The CDR3 region has the DNA TGTGCCAGCAAAACTAGCGGGAGCCCCGAGCAGTACTTC. Translating it yields CASKTSGSPEQYF.

V is TRBV15 and J is TRBJ1-3, with TRBD1 as a possible D gene (5 bases). This CDR3 spans 17 amino acids. The germline V gene has CDR1 LNHNV and CDR2 YYDKDF (reference sequence). V was clipped by 2 bases and J by 3 bases, with 17 bases between them. CDR3 in DNA: TGTGCCACCAGCAGATCCCGCGGGGGTACGCATGGAAACACCATATATTTT. As protein: CATSRSRGGTHGNTIYF.

The gene calls are TRBV7-9 and TRBJ1-1; no clear D. This CDR3 spans 14 amino acids. Germline assignment: CDR1 SEHNR and CDR2 FQNEAQ (reference sequence). V lost 1 base and J lost 1, with 7 bases in between. The CDR3 here is CASSLDAGNTEAFF. CDR3 nucleotide sequence: TGTGCCAGCAGCTTAGATGCGGGGAACACTGAAGCTTTCTTT.

This clone has a handful of counts. The chain recombines TRBV6-6 with TRBJ2-7; D perhaps matches TRBD1 (6 bases). The length of the CDR3 is 16 residues. Germline CDR1 reads MNHNY; CDR2 reads SVGAGI (reference sequence). V lost 2 bases and J lost 2, with 16 bases in between. CDR3 region: CASSYTNREMTYEQYF. The CDR3 bases are TGTGCCAGCAGTTACACGAACAGGGAAATGACCTACGAGCAGTACTTC.

In this sample, this clone turned up once. The V and J genes are TRBV28 and TRBJ1-1, with D unresolved. V was shortened by 3 bases and J by 1 base, with 6 bases between the two germline ends. The V gene's germline CDR1 is MDHEN and CDR2 SYDVKM. This CDR3 region has 13 residues. CDR3 sequence: CASSFIRNTEAFF. DNA for the CDR3: TGTGCCAGCAGTTTTATCCGGAACACTGAAGCTTTCTTT.

In this sample, this clone turned up once. The CDR3 loop is CASSPLSWSSYEQYF. CDR3 bases: TGTGCCAGCAGTCCGCTTTCGTGGAGCTCCTACGAGCAGTACTTC. The chain links TRBV28 to TRBJ2-7; D unresolved. V lost 5 bases to trimming and J lost 0 bases, with 14 bases between them. Germline CDR1 and CDR2: MDHEN and SYDVKM. The CDR3 covers 15 residues.

The rearrangement joins TRBV7-2 to TRBJ2-7; tentatively, D is TRBD1 or TRBD2 (7 bases each). Trimming left V 3 bases short and J 5 bases short, with 29 bases between. CDR3 length: 19 amino acids. Germline CDR1 SGHTA, CDR2 FQGNSA. CDR3 region: CASSFLWSGPDRDYHEQYF. The CDR3 DNA sequence: TGTGCCAGCAGCTTTTTGTGGTCGGGACCTGACAGGGACTACCACGAGCAGTACTTC.

The chain carries TRBV4-1 and TRBJ2-7, with 7 bases identical to TRBD1. After removal of 6 bases from V and 3 bases from J, the junction contained 5 bases not matched to a gene. The CDR3 extends over 13 amino acids. Germline assignment: CDR1 MGHRA and CDR2 YSYEKL. CDR3 in amino acids: CASSLSGGYEQYF. For the CDR3, the DNA is TGCGCCAGCAGTCTGTCAGGGGGCTACGAGCAGTACTTC.

The rearrangement joins TRBV14 to TRBJ2-3, with a possible D match to TRBD2 (6 bases). Deletions cut 1 base from V and 3 bases from J, with 11 bases between. From germline, CDR1 is SGHDN and CDR2 FVKESK. This CDR3 spans 15 amino acids. This CDR3 reads CASSQGSGSTDTQYF. For the CDR3, the DNA is TGTGCCAGCAGCCAAGGGAGCGGGTCGACAGATACGCAGTATTTT.

This clone turned up a few times. Other DNA sequences within the sample encode an identical CDR3. V is TRBV6-5 and J is TRBJ2-3; 9 positions agree with TRBD2. V was pared by 0 bases and J by 0 bases, with 1 base of the junction left unmatched. This CDR3 has 16 amino acids. CDR1 is MNHEY and CDR2 is SVGAGI in the germline V gene. The CDR3 loop is CASSYSTSGSTDTQYF. The CDR3 nucleotides are TGTGCCAGCAGTTACTCGACTAGCGGAAGCACAGATACGCAGTATTTT.

V gene TRBV27 combines with J gene TRBJ1-2; 7 nucleotides line up with TRBD1. The J segment lost 0 bases and the V segment lost 4 bases, leaving 11 bases of the junction unmatched. Germline lookup yields CDR1 MNHEY and CDR2 SMNVEV (reference sequence). The CDR3 extends over 17 amino acids. DNA of the CDR3: TGTGCCAGCAGTTCAACGTCGACAGGGCTAACTAACTATGGCTACACCTTC. This gives the protein CASSSTSTGLTNYGYTF.

This clone was detected only once. The chain has TRBV12-5 and TRBJ1-5, with 10 bases matching TRBD1. After removal of 6 bases from V and 6 bases from J, the junction contained 20 bases not matched to a gene. Germline loops: CDR1 LGHNT, CDR2 FRNRAP. The CDR3 runs to 19 residues. The DNA for the CDR3 is TGTGCTAGTGGCCCCCCTCTCGCCGACAGGGGGCCTGGTGGTCAGCCCCAGCATTTT. This encodes CASGPPLADRGPGGQPQHF. The variable domain in full, with the rest retrieved from reference TRBV12-5 and TRBJ1-5, is DARVTQTPRHKVTEMGQEVTMRCQPILGHNTVFWYRQTMMQGLELLAYFRNRAPLDDSGMPKDRFSAEMPDATLATLKIQPSEPRDSAVYFCASGPPLADRGPGGQPQHFGDGTRLSIL.

The chain is built from TRBV7-6 and TRBJ2-7; D is uncertain. Trimming shortened V by 0 bases and J by 0 bases, and 3 bases separated the two germline ends. CDR1 is SGHVS, CDR2 FNYEAQ, per germline. This CDR3 comprises 13 residues. CDR3 DNA sequence: TGTGCCAGCAGCTTAGCCGCCTCCTACGAGCAGTACTTC. Its translation: CASSLAASYEQYF.

The chain combines TRBV10-1 with TRBJ2-1; the match to TRBD2 covers 9 bases. Germline CDR1 reads WNHNN; CDR2 reads SYGVQD (reference sequence). The CDR3 sequence is 14 residues long. J lost 4 bases, V lost 4 bases, and 2 bases had no gene match. The chain's CDR3 is CASSVLAGYNEQFF. CDR3 coding DNA: TGCGCCAGCAGTGTTCTAGCGGGGTACAATGAGCAGTTCTTC.

This clone was counted a single time. The V call is TRBV28, the J call TRBJ2-7; perhaps TRBD2 as D (5 bases). Germline values: CDR1 MDHEN, CDR2 SYDVKM. V lost 2 bases, J lost 4 bases, and 6 bases lay in between. This CDR3 region has 12 residues. CDR3 amino acids: CASSLEGYEQYF. For the CDR3, the DNA is TGTGCCAGCAGTTTAGAGGGATACGAGCAGTACTTC.

This clone was observed a few times. The chain uses TRBV7-2 and TRBJ1-5; TRBD1 matches at 9 bases. The CDR3 has 16 amino acids. Germline CDR1 and CDR2: SGHTA and FQGNSA. V was clipped by 5 bases and J by 6 bases; unmatched bases: 11. CDR3 DNA sequence: TGTGCCAGCAGCCTCTTCACAGGGGGCGCGTTTCAGCCCCAGCATTTT. Translation: CASSLFTGGAFQPQHF.

This chain uses TRBV9 with TRBJ2-1; D possibly uses TRBD1 or TRBD2 (6 bases each). This CDR3 has 17 residues. Germline V gene sequence: CDR1 SGDLS, CDR2 YYNGEE. V was pared by 0 bases and J by 0 bases, with 13 bases between. Here the CDR3 DNA reads TGTGCCAGCAGCGTAGACCGACTAGGGGGCTCCTACAATGAGCAGTTCTTC. The encoded protein is CASSVDRLGGSYNEQFF.

The chain recombines TRBV5-1 with TRBJ1-4; 9 bases align to TRBD1. Germline CDR1 is SGHRS and CDR2 is YFSETQ. The V gene end was trimmed by 5 bases and the J gene end by 6 bases; junction bases not matched to a gene: 20. The CDR3 is 19 amino acids. CDR3 bases: TGCGCCAGCAGTTCCCCTACCGGGACAGGGCATCCGGAGGATGAAAAACTGTTTTTT. It codes for CASSSPTGTGHPEDEKLFF.

The chain recombines TRBV19 with TRBJ2-7; TRBD2 matches at 7 bases. J gave up 1 base and V 5 bases, and 8 bases lay outside the gene matches. Per germline, CDR1 LNHDA and CDR2 SQIVND (reference sequence). This CDR3 contains 15 residues. CDR3 in amino acids: CASSPGRGPSYEQYF. The CDR3 region has the DNA TGTGCCAGTAGTCCAGGGAGGGGTCCATCCTACGAGCAGTACTTC.